A single sample is the source of the 22 T cell receptor beta chains below, sequenced in a study of graft-versus-host responses after intestinal transplantation. Repertoires were generated with immunoSEQ multiplex PCR, while TCRdb's copy carries only in-frame clones and drops some. Altogether about 71,000 clones are present, about 90% being singletons, with the ten largest covering 1.3%. These receptors' antigens are unknown. This specimen consisted of unstimulated CD8+ T cells sorted from spleen or lymph node cells, obtained before intestinal transplant. The receptors stem from a human donor who received an intestinal transplant.

This chain uses TRBV7-9 with TRBJ1-1; D not resolved. CDR1 SEHNR and CDR2 FQNEAQ come from the germline V gene (reference sequence). This CDR3 contains 13 residues. V shed 7 bases and J shed 4 bases, with 13 bases lying between them. CDR3 sequence reads: CASTRGSGTEAFF. CDR3 in DNA: TGTGCCAGCACGAGAGGCAGTGGCACTGAAGCTTTCTTT.

With regard to this clone: The sample has other DNA sequences that encode this CDR3 too. V is TRBV9 and J is TRBJ2-3, with 7 bases matching TRBD2. The V gene end was trimmed by 0 bases and the J gene end by 0 bases; junction bases not matched to a gene: 1. The CDR3 spans 15 residues. Germline V gives CDR1 SGDLS, CDR2 YYNGEE. The CDR3 loop reads CASSVGGGSTDTQYF. DNA of the CDR3: TGTGCCAGCAGCGTAGGGGGGGGAAGCACAGATACGCAGTATTTT.

This chain joins TRBV6-5 and TRBJ2-3, with 9 bases that match TRBD2. V lost 1 base and J lost 1; bases outside the gene matches: 3. CDR3 length equals 16 residues. Germline V gives CDR1 MNHEY, CDR2 SVGAGI. The CDR3 DNA sequence: TGTGCCAGCAGTTACTGGATAGCGGGGGGCACAGATACGCAGTATTTT. Protein sequence: CASSYWIAGGTDTQYF.

The chain recombines TRBV4-1 with TRBJ2-1, with 7 positions matching TRBD1. The CDR3 contains 16 residues. Germline V gene lookup returns CDR1 MGHRA and CDR2 YSYEKL. Trimming cost V 7 bases and J 2 bases; bases outside gene matches: 11. As DNA, the CDR3 is TGCGCCAGCAAAAATCCGGGACAGCTAGCCTACAATGAGCAGTTCTTC. The encoded protein is CASKNPGQLAYNEQFF.

The chain carries TRBV7-8 and TRBJ2-7; D may be TRBD2 (7 bases). V lost 7 bases, J lost 7 bases, and 23 bases lay in between. There are 15 residues in the CDR3. Germline V lookup: CDR1 SGHVS, CDR2 FQNEAQ. In DNA form, the CDR3 reads TGTGCCAGCACCTCTGGGGGGGGCAGGGCGGGGGAGCAGTACTTC. It specifies CASTSGGGRAGEQYF.

The rearrangement uses TRBV7-9 and TRBJ1-2; possibly TRBD1 for D (5 bases). The CDR3 consists of 15 residues. Per germline, CDR1 SEHNR and CDR2 FQNEAQ (reference sequence). V was clipped by 4 bases and J by 3 bases, with 15 bases between them. CDR3 protein: CASSSYGTGHYGYTF. In DNA, the CDR3 is TGTGCCAGCAGCTCGTATGGTACAGGCCACTATGGCTACACCTTC.

This chain joins TRBV2 and TRBJ1-1; D is ambiguous. CDR3 length equals 13 residues. The V gene's germline CDR1 is SNHLY and CDR2 FYNNEI. The ends were cut back, 2 bases at V and 3 bases at J, with 7 bases in the middle. The CDR3 DNA sequence: TGTGCCAGCAGTGAACGGTCGTACACTGAAGCTTTCTTT. It encodes CASSERSYTEAFF. The full variable domain, with the rest looked up from reference TRBV2 and TRBJ1-1, is EPEVTQTPSHQVTQMGQEVILRCVPISNHLYFYWYRQILGQKVEFLVSFYNNEISEKSEIFDDQFSVERPDGSNFTLKIRSTKLEDSAMYFCASSERSYTEAFFGQGTRLTVV.

The chain employs TRBV13 and TRBJ2-7, with a weak D call TRBD1 (5 bases). Germline V gene sequence: CDR1 PRHDT, CDR2 FYEKMQ (reference sequence). V lost 5 bases, J lost 1 base, and 15 bases lay in between. This CDR3 has 15 residues. The CDR3 loop reads CASSAQGIGSYEQYF. DNA of the CDR3: TGTGCCAGCAGCGCCCAGGGCATAGGTTCCTACGAGCAGTACTTC.

This chain connects TRBV15 to TRBJ2-5; D is unresolved. The V and J ends lost 0 bases and 2 bases respectively, with 10 bases between them. Per the germline V gene, CDR1 is LNHNV and CDR2 is YYDKDF (reference sequence). The CDR3 is 15 residues long. The CDR3 here is CATSRDLAAQETQYF. As DNA, the CDR3 is TGTGCCACCAGCAGAGATCTGGCGGCGCAAGAGACCCAGTACTTC.

The V gene is TRBV19, the J gene TRBJ2-1; D is uncertain. Germline V CDR1 and CDR2: LNHDA, SQIVND (reference sequence). The length of the CDR3 is 15 residues. The V end was cut by 3 bases, the J end by 6 bases, with 15 bases between. CDR3 sequence (DNA): TGTGCCAGTAGTATCTTAGTTGGAGCCCCCAATGAGCAGTTCTTC. This encodes CASSILVGAPNEQFF.

CDR3 residues: CASSSGQHNEQFF. The CDR3 region has the DNA TGTGCCAGCAGCTCGGGACAGCACAATGAGCAGTTCTTC. The V call is TRBV7-8, the J call TRBJ2-1; 7 bases agree with TRBD1. The CDR3 is 13 amino acids. V lost 4 bases, J lost 5 bases, and 2 bases stayed unmatched. The germline CDR1 and CDR2 sequences are SGHVS and FQNEAQ. Based on the CDR3 plus reference TRBV7-8 and TRBJ2-1, the full variable domain is GAGVSQSPRYKVAKRGQDVALRCDPISGHVSLFWYQQALGQGPEFLTYFQNEAQLDKSGLPSDRFFAERPEGSVSTLKIQRTQQEDSAVYLCASSSGQHNEQFFGPGTRLTVL.

This sequence joins TRBV2 and TRBJ1-5; TRBD1 agrees at 8 bases. Germline loops: CDR1 SNHLY, CDR2 FYNNEI. With 7 bases clipped from V and 2 bases from J, the junction kept 4 bases outside the gene matches. This CDR3 is built from 14 residues. CDR3 residues: CASTGQGGNQPQHF. CDR3 bases: TGTGCCAGCACCGGACAGGGCGGCAATCAGCCCCAGCATTTT.

The chain has TRBV19 and TRBJ2-1; maybe TRBD2 (6 bases). V was shortened by 3 bases and J by 9 bases, with 18 bases between the two germline ends. CDR3 size: 15 residues. The germline CDR1 and CDR2 sequences are LNHDA and SQIVND (reference sequence). CDR3 nucleotides: TGTGCCAGTAGTATGATTAAACTAGCCTGGGGTGAGCAGTTCTTC. This translates into CASSMIKLAWGEQFF.

The V gene is TRBV21-1, the J gene TRBJ2-7; the D call of TRBD2 is as the table states it, not checked on the DNA. TRBV21-1 is labeled a pseudogene. CDR3 length equals 12 residues. The CDR3 nucleotides are TGTGCCCTGGGCCAGCGGATCTACGAGCAGTACTTC. Its translation: CALGQRIYEQYF.

J is TRBJ2-1 and V is TRBV9, with 9 bases lining up with TRBD2. With V trimmed by 3 bases and J by 4 bases, 5 bases remained unmatched. The CDR3 covers 15 residues. Germline assignment: CDR1 SGDLS and CDR2 YYNGEE. The CDR3 reads CASSDSGGRYNEQFF. In DNA form, the CDR3 reads TGTGCCAGCAGCGACAGCGGGGGGCGTTACAATGAGCAGTTCTTC.

The rearrangement uses TRBV5-4 and TRBJ2-1, with a tentative D call TRBD2 (6 bases). The length of the CDR3 is 14 residues. The V end was cut by 4 bases, the J end by 5 bases, with 13 bases between. CDR1 and CDR2 from the germline V gene are SGHNT and YYREEE (reference sequence). The CDR3 DNA reads TGTGCCAGCAGCCCCGGGACTCTAAACAATGAGCAGTTCTTC. This encodes CASSPGTLNNEQFF.

V usage is TRBV6-4 and J usage is TRBJ2-3, with a possible D match to TRBD2 (7 bases). The germline V gene has CDR1 MRHNA and CDR2 SNTAGT. The CDR3 is 16 residues long. V shed 0 bases and J shed 2 bases, with 12 bases lying between them. The CDR3 DNA sequence: TGTGCCAGCAGTGACTCAGGGGGGGGCCCCACAGATACGCAGTATTTT. Translation gives CASSDSGGGPTDTQYF.

The chain employs TRBV10-2 and TRBJ2-1; 15 bases match TRBD2. This CDR3 has 17 residues. The J segment lost 4 bases and the V segment lost 3 bases, leaving 4 bases of the junction unmatched. Germline V gene lookup returns CDR1 WSHSY and CDR2 SAAADI. The CDR3 here is CASSDRTSGGVYNEQFF. The CDR3 region has the DNA TGCGCCAGCAGTGACCGGACTAGCGGGGGGGTTTACAATGAGCAGTTCTTC.

This clone has only one observation. Because the CDR3's place on the DNA is in doubt, the DNA is left out and the CDR3 is given as listed by TCRdb. The chain employs TRBV6-1 and TRBJ1-5; the table names TRBD1, a call not compared with the DNA. From germline, CDR1 is MNHNS and CDR2 SASEGT. Counting both end residues, the CDR3 totals 14 amino acids. The CDR3: CASILGAGNQPQHF.

The genes are TRBV7-3 and TRBJ2-3, with TRBD2 as a possible D gene (7 bases). Trimming cost V 4 bases and J 1 base, with 15 bases left between them. Germline CDR1 is SGHTA and CDR2 is FQGTGA. The CDR3 consists of 16 residues. In DNA form, the CDR3 reads TGTGCCAGCAGCTCCAGCTACGGGGGGCGCACAGATACGCAGTATTTT. Its translation: CASSSSYGGRTDTQYF.

The chain couples TRBV6-5 to TRBJ2-7; 7 nucleotides align to TRBD1. CDR1 and CDR2 from the germline V gene are MNHEY and SVGAGI. J lost 6 bases, V lost 1 base, and 9 bases had no gene match. The CDR3 is 15 amino acids. The CDR3 nucleotides are TGTGCCAGCAGTTACTTTGGGGTACAGGGGTTCGAGCAGTACTTC. Protein product: CASSYFGVQGFEQYF.

The CDR3 region is CASGGTIYGELFF. As DNA, the CDR3 is TGTGCCAGCGGAGGGACTATCTACGGGGAGCTGTTTTTT. The V call is TRBV2, the J call TRBJ2-2, with 7 bases lining up with TRBD2. V dropped 8 bases and J dropped 7; count of bases not matched to a gene: 7. The CDR3 contains 13 residues. CDR1 and CDR2 from the germline V gene are SNHLY and FYNNEI.